This T cell receptor beta chain was sequenced in a study of T cell responses to AZD1222 COVID-19 vaccine. Findings and limits, study-wide: Along spike, vaccine-associated CD4 TCRs were found throughout, with dominance at 160-218 and 743-854. The donor cohort was predominantly white British with a female majority, and clonal diversity may have been underestimated. Spike-specific TCR breadth and depth rose after two AZD1222 doses. Seropositive at baseline were only a handful of AZD1222 recipients.

Using immunoSEQ multiplex PCR, the repertoire was profiled, and TCRdb retains in-frame clones only, with some absent. The sample comprises tens of thousands of clones, more than 65% of which are singletons, and 20% to 25% rests with the top ten. As to this clone: The antigen is not known.

The trim removed 5 bases at V and 5 bases at J, leaving 5 bases unmatched. CDR1 and CDR2 (germline): SGHKS, YYEKEE (reference sequence). The CDR3 runs to 14 residues. The sequence came from an adult in good health. The chain links TRBV5-5 to TRBJ2-1; 9 bases match TRBD1. The sample in question was peripheral blood, obtained on day 0 of MenACWY control vaccination. CDR3 nucleotide sequence: TGTGCCAGCAGAGCTGGACAGGGGAACAATGAGCAGTTCTTC. Its translation: CASRAGQGNNEQFF.